Shown below are 12 T cell receptor beta chains from a single sample sequenced in a study of shared clonotypes between healthy human individuals. Sequencing used immunoSEQ multiplex PCR; TCRdb keeps in-frame clones, though not all of them. The top ten hold about 0.34% of the sample, which has about 2.4 million clones, approximately 93% seen once. Sequenced material: naive CD4+ T cells from PBMCs. Sample subset: CD45RA+ positively selected. The receptor source for this set is a man between 18 and 35 years old in good health. Some clones in this sample may be carry-over from other donors' samples.

The genes are TRBV7-2 and TRBJ2-1; D possibly corresponds to TRBD2 (5 bases). Trimming left V 5 bases short and J 8 bases short, with 13 bases between. Per germline, CDR1 SGHTA and CDR2 FQGNSA. CDR3 length: 13 residues. CDR3 loop: CASSGGGGDEQFF. The CDR3 DNA follows: TGTGCCAGCAGCGGCGGAGGCGGAGATGAGCAGTTCTTC.

The rearrangement links TRBV11-2 to TRBJ1-1; possibly TRBD1 for D (5 bases). CDR3 length: 15 residues. The germline CDR1 and CDR2 sequences are SGHAT and FQNNGV. Trimming cost V 1 base and J 5 bases, with 14 bases left between them. CDR3 residues: CASSLVGTYGTEAFF. The CDR3 DNA sequence: TGTGCCAGCAGCTTAGTGGGGACCTACGGGACTGAAGCTTTCTTT.

This clone was found once. Other nucleotide sequences in the sample specify the same CDR3. The chain uses TRBV18 and TRBJ2-7, with no clear D. The length of the CDR3 is 11 residues. The V and J ends lost 6 bases and 3 bases respectively, with 6 bases between them. Germline CDR1 KGHSH, CDR2 LQKENI. CDR3 bases: TGTGCCAGCTCCCCAGACTACGAGCAGTACTTC. It is translated as CASSPDYEQYF.

About this clone itself: The identical CDR3 is also encoded by other nucleotide sequences in the sample. The CDR3 coding sequence is TGTGCCAGCAGCGTATACGGGGGATCCTACAATGAGCAGTTCTTC. Translation gives CASSVYGGSYNEQFF. J is TRBJ2-1 and V is TRBV9; D perhaps matches TRBD2 (6 bases). Between the trimmed V and J ends, which lost 1 base and 1 base, there was a span of 9 bases. CDR3 length: 15 residues. Germline values: CDR1 SGDLS, CDR2 YYNGEE.

The chain couples TRBV5-1 to TRBJ1-4, with 7 nucleotides matching TRBD1. The V and J ends lost 7 bases and 8 bases, in that order; junction bases with no gene match: 20. The CDR3 has 17 residues. Per the germline V gene, CDR1 is SGHRS and CDR2 is YFSETQ. The CDR3 bases are TGCGCCAGCCACCCGTCTGGAGGGGGCGCAACAGAGGAAAAACTGTTTTTT. Amino acid sequence: CASHPSGGGATEEKLFF.

This chain connects TRBV18 to TRBJ2-5; maybe TRBD1 (5 bases). The CDR3 covers 14 residues. Germline CDR1 reads KGHSH; CDR2 reads LQKENI. The germline V and J ends were trimmed by 3 bases and 5 bases, with 13 bases remaining between them. The CDR3 DNA sequence: TGTGCCAGCTCACCTGGGGCTGCGGCTGAGACCCAGTACTTC. It is translated as CASSPGAAAETQYF.

This chain uses TRBV28 with TRBJ1-2; the match to TRBD1 covers 12 bases. There are 16 residues in the CDR3. The V and J ends lost 5 bases and 8 bases, in that order; junction bases with no gene match: 12. Germline V gene lookup returns CDR1 MDHEN and CDR2 SYDVKM. CDR3 bases: TGTGCCAGCAGTACACTATTATGGGACAGGGGGCAGGGCTACACCTTC. It specifies CASSTLLWDRGQGYTF.

This clone was seen a single time. The chain couples TRBV18 to TRBJ2-1; D possibly corresponds to TRBD1 (7 bases). The V end lost 4 bases, the J end lost 9 bases, and 22 bases lay between the germline ends. CDR1 and CDR2 (germline): KGHSH, LQKENI. The CDR3 totals 16 residues. Here the CDR3 reads CASSLSSGGLAGEQFF. The CDR3 DNA reads as TGTGCCAGCTCACTGTCTTCAGGGGGGCTAGCTGGTGAGCAGTTCTTC. The full variable domain, with the rest looked up from reference TRBV18 and TRBJ2-1, is NAGVMQNPRHLVRRRGQEARLRCSPMKGHSHVYWYRQLPEEGLKFMVYLQKENIIDESGMPKERFSAEFPKEGPSILRIQQVVRGDSAAYFCASSLSSGGLAGEQFFGPGTRLTVL.

J is TRBJ2-4 and V is TRBV27; no firm D call. V lost 6 bases to trimming and J lost 6 bases, with 12 bases between them. This CDR3 has 13 amino acids. The germline V gene has CDR1 MNHEY and CDR2 SMNVEV (reference sequence). The CDR3 sequence: CASRKSNPNIQYF. The CDR3 region has the DNA TGTGCCAGCAGAAAATCGAACCCAAACATTCAGTACTTC.

The rearrangement joins TRBV6-6 to TRBJ1-1, with D possibly matching TRBD1 (5 bases). Trimming removed 9 bases from V and 6 bases from J, with 20 bases in between. The CDR3 is 14 residues long. In germline, CDR1 is MNHNY, CDR2 SVGAGI (reference sequence). The CDR3 region is CASWGLLDGAEAFF. The CDR3 region has the DNA TGTGCCAGTTGGGGACTATTAGATGGGGCTGAAGCTTTCTTT.

The genes are TRBV6-1 and TRBJ2-2, with D perhaps matching TRBD2 (6 bases). Germline lookup yields CDR1 MNHNS and CDR2 SASEGT. There are 15 residues in the CDR3. Trimming took off 6 bases at V and 0 bases at J, with 11 bases between the two ends. For the CDR3, the DNA is TGTGCCAGCAGGGGGGGACGAACGAACACCGGGGAGCTGTTTTTT. As protein: CASRGGRTNTGELFF.

This clone was seen once. V and J are TRBV5-1 and TRBJ2-5; a weak D match, TRBD2 (6 bases). The V end lost 4 bases, the J end lost 7 bases, and 17 bases lay between the germline ends. Germline CDR1 and CDR2: SGHRS and YFSETQ. The CDR3 covers 14 residues. CDR3 bases: TGCGCCAGCAGCCCCGGAGGGCAGGGAGGGACCCAGTACTTC. This gives the protein CASSPGGQGGTQYF.